The rows below give T cell receptor beta chains drawn from one sample of a study of control samples from healthy donors and cancer patients. The table came from immunoSEQ multiplex PCR; TCRdb's copy has only in-frame clones and leaves some out. The repertoire includes 100,000 to 150,000 clones, around nine tenths of them detected once, and about 2.3% sits in the top ten. The specimen sequenced was blood. All receptors come from a man between 40 and 49 years old in good health. Both conserved end residues are part of each CDR3. A D gene is named only where the DNA matches it firmly. Expanded clones get a size class; other rows say once, few or many, or leave the size out.

size: NA
D: NA
J: TRBJ2-1
length: 16
V: TRBV7-4
DNA: TGTGCCAGCAGCTTAGGTACCATACGCTCCTACAATGAGCAGTTCTTC
CDR3: CASSLGTIRSYNEQFF

size: NA
D: TRBD2
J: TRBJ2-6
length: 13
V: TRBV28
DNA: TGTGCCAGCAGAAGAGCGGGGGTCGTCGTCCTGACTTTC
CDR3: CASRRAGVVVLTF

size: NA
D: NA
J: TRBJ1-1
length: 15
V: TRBV19
DNA: TGTGCCAGTAGTCCCTGGACAGCTTCGAACACTGAAGCTTTCTTT
CDR3: CASSPWTASNTEAFF

size: NA
D: NA
J: TRBJ2-7
length: 16
V: TRBV19
DNA: TGTGCCAGTAGTATAGATTTTGGAACTGTTGGCTACGAGCAGTACTTC
CDR3: CASSIDFGTVGYEQYF

size: NA
D: NA
J: TRBJ2-7
length: 13
V: TRBV7-3
DNA: TGTGCCAGCAGCTCAGGCAACTCCCACGAGCAGTACTTC
CDR3: CASSSGNSHEQYF

size: NA
D: TRBD1
J: TRBJ1-2
length: 15
V: TRBV6-5
DNA: TGTGCCAGCTTTCGGACAGGGGAACCTAACTATGGCTACACCTTC
CDR3: CASFRTGEPNYGYTF

size: few
D: NA
J: TRBJ1-5
length: 13
V: TRBV20-1
DNA: TGCAGTGCTAGTTCGGGGGTCAATCAGCCCCAGCATTTT
CDR3: CSASSGVNQPQHF

size: once
D: NA
J: TRBJ1-2
length: 11
V: TRBV9
DNA: TGTGCCAGCAGCGTAAACTATGGCTACACCTTC
CDR3: CASSVNYGYTF

size: NA
D: NA
J: TRBJ2-7
length: 14
V: TRBV5-4
DNA: TGTGCCAGCAGCAGTGGGGTGATGATATACGAGCAGTACTTC
CDR3: CASSSGVMIYEQYF

size: NA
D: NA
J: TRBJ2-5
length: 14
V: TRBV30
DNA: TGTGCCTGGAGTTTATCAAGGTACCAAGAGACCCAGTACTTC
CDR3: CAWSLSRYQETQYF

size: NA
D: NA
J: TRBJ2-5
length: 16
V: TRBV5-1
DNA: TGCGCCAGCAGCTTGGGTGCAGGGGTGGACCAAGAGACCCAGTACTTC
CDR3: CASSLGAGVDQETQYF

size: NA
D: TRBD2
J: TRBJ2-1
length: 19
V: TRBV7-9
DNA: TGTGCCAGCAGCTTAGCTGTTCGGGCTAGCGGGCTCAACTACAATGAGCAGTTCTTC
CDR3: CASSLAVRASGLNYNEQFF

size: few
D: NA
J: TRBJ1-1
length: 13
V: TRBV7-8
DNA: TGTGCCAGCAGCTTAGCAGGGAAAGCTGAAGCTTTCTTT
CDR3: CASSLAGKAEAFF

size: NA
D: NA
J: TRBJ2-7
length: 13
V: TRBV7-8
DNA: TGTGCCAGCAGCTTTCAGGGATACCACGAGCAGTACTTC
CDR3: CASSFQGYHEQYF

size: once
D: NA
J: TRBJ2-1
length: 15
V: TRBV19
DNA: TGTGCCAGTAGTATTGGAGGGGGCCCCTACAATGAGCAGTTCTTC
CDR3: CASSIGGGPYNEQFF

size: NA
D: NA
J: TRBJ1-5
length: 17
V: TRBV6-1
DNA: TGTGCCAGCAGTGAAGCGCACCGGTTCGGCAGCAATCAGCCCCAGCATTTT
CDR3: CASSEAHRFGSNQPQHF

size: NA
D: NA
J: TRBJ2-7
length: 13
V: TRBV10-1
DNA: TGCGCCAGCATACACGTGAGTGTCTACGAGCAGTACTTC
CDR3: CASIHVSVYEQYF

size: NA
D: NA
J: TRBJ1-4
length: 16
V: TRBV18
DNA: TGTGCCAGCTCACCAGCCCGGGTCGGATCCGGTGAAAAACTGTTTTTT
CDR3: CASSPARVGSGEKLFF

size: NA
D: NA
J: TRBJ2-7
length: 12
V: TRBV5-8
DNA: TGTGCCAGCAGCTTCGGGGTTTGGGAGCAGTACTTC
CDR3: CASSFGVWEQYF

size: NA
D: NA
J: TRBJ1-1
length: 13
V: TRBV3-1/TRBV3-2
DNA: TGTGCCAGCAGCGCCAGGGTGAACACTGAAGCTTTCTTT
CDR3: CASSARVNTEAFF

size: once
D: NA
J: TRBJ1-3
length: 13
V: TRBV5-1
DNA: TGCGCCAGCAGCTTGTGGCCTGGAAACACCATATATTTT
CDR3: CASSLWPGNTIYF

size: NA
D: TRBD2
J: TRBJ2-3
length: 16
V: TRBV14
DNA: TGTGCCAGCAGCCGACCCCAACTAGCGGGGGAGGATACGCAGTATTTT
CDR3: CASSRPQLAGEDTQYF

size: NA
D: TRBD2
J: TRBJ2-5
length: 17
V: TRBV5-4
DNA: TGTGCCTCCCACGGGGGGAAAAGACAAACTCTAGGAGAGACCCAGTACTTC
CDR3: CASHGGKRQTLGETQYF

size: NA
D: NA
J: TRBJ1-1
length: 15
V: TRBV18
DNA: TGTGCCAGCTCACCAGGGTTGTTGGCGAACACTGAAGCTTTCTTT
CDR3: CASSPGLLANTEAFF

size: NA
D: TRBD1
J: TRBJ1-4
length: 14
V: TRBV6-5
DNA: TGTGCCAGCTCCCGAGGTGGACAGGAAGAAAAACTGTTTTTT
CDR3: CASSRGGQEEKLFF

size: NA
D: NA
J: TRBJ1-6
length: 14
V: TRBV15
DNA: TGTGCCACCAGCAGAGATCCCCGAAATTCACCCCTCCACTTT
CDR3: CATSRDPRNSPLHF

size: NA
D: NA
J: TRBJ2-7
length: 15
V: TRBV28
DNA: TGTGCCAGCAGTTCATCACCCCGGGGTTCGGACGAGCAGTACTTC
CDR3: CASSSSPRGSDEQYF

size: NA
D: NA
J: TRBJ2-3
length: 16
V: TRBV5-1
DNA: TGCGCCAGCAGCTTGTGGGGACACTCAGGAGCAGATACGCAGTATTTT
CDR3: CASSLWGHSGADTQYF

size: NA
D: NA
J: TRBJ1-1
length: 16
V: TRBV5-1
DNA: TGCGCCAGCAGCTTGGGAGCGGACTTTTTGAACACTGAAGCTTTCTTT
CDR3: CASSLGADFLNTEAFF

size: few
D: NA
J: TRBJ1-1
length: 13
V: TRBV7-6
DNA: TGTGCCAGCAGGGTCGGGGCGAACACTGAAGCTTTCTTT
CDR3: CASRVGANTEAFF

size: NA
D: NA
J: TRBJ2-7
length: 13
V: TRBV7-8
DNA: TGTGCCAGCAGCTTAGTTTCGGTCTACGAGCAGTACTTC
CDR3: CASSLVSVYEQYF

size: NA
D: NA
J: TRBJ1-2
length: 13
V: TRBV5-4
DNA: TGTGCCAGCAGCTTGCCCCAACCAACTCAGTACACCTTC
CDR3: CASSLPQPTQYTF

size: NA
D: TRBD1
J: TRBJ1-6
length: 17
V: TRBV2
DNA: TGTGCCAGCAGTGAATGGACAGGTCCCTCCTATAATTCACCCCTCCACTTT
CDR3: CASSEWTGPSYNSPLHF

size: NA
D: NA
J: TRBJ2-7
length: 13
V: TRBV18
DNA: TGTGCCAGCTCTCCGGACAGTCCCTACGAGCAGTACTTC
CDR3: CASSPDSPYEQYF

size: once
D: TRBD1
J: TRBJ1-2
length: 14
V: TRBV2
DNA: TGTGCCAGCAGTTTGATCACAGGGGGCGAGGGCTACACCTTC
CDR3: CASSLITGGEGYTF

size: NA
D: NA
J: TRBJ1-1
length: 13
V: TRBV6-6
DNA: TGTGCCAGCAGTTCAGTCCCGAACACTGAAGCTTTCTTT
CDR3: CASSSVPNTEAFF

size: NA
D: TRBD2
J: TRBJ2-1
length: 15
V: TRBV3-1/TRBV3-2
DNA: TGTGCCAGCAGCCAAGCGGGGGGGCCGAGGAATGAGCAGTTCTTC
CDR3: CASSQAGGPRNEQFF

size: once
D: TRBD1
J: TRBJ1-4
length: 13
V: TRBV12-3/TRBV12-4
DNA: TGTGCCAGCAGGCCAGGGGGCGGTGAAAAACTGTTTTTT
CDR3: CASRPGGGEKLFF

size: NA
D: TRBD1
J: TRBJ1-1
length: 13
V: TRBV5-6
DNA: TGTGCCAGCAGCCTCGGGACAGTCGCTGAAGCTTTCTTT
CDR3: CASSLGTVAEAFF

size: few
D: TRBD1
J: TRBJ1-1
length: 13
V: TRBV30
DNA: TGTGCCTGGAGTGAGGGGGCTTGGACTGAAGCTTTCTTT
CDR3: CAWSEGAWTEAFF

size: NA
D: NA
J: TRBJ2-5
length: 13
V: TRBV9
DNA: TGTGCCAGCAGCGTAGCTCAGGAAGAGACCCAGTACTTC
CDR3: CASSVAQEETQYF

size: once
D: TRBD1
J: TRBJ1-5
length: 14
V: TRBV30
DNA: TGTGCCTGGCAGGGGGGAAATAGCAATCAGCCCCAGCATTTT
CDR3: CAWQGGNSNQPQHF

size: NA
D: NA
J: TRBJ1-1
length: 13
V: TRBV30
DNA: TGTGCCTGGACCCCACCCCCCGGGACTGAAGCTTTCTTT
CDR3: CAWTPPPGTEAFF

size: NA
D: TRBD1
J: TRBJ1-2
length: 15
V: TRBV28
DNA: TGTGCCAGCAGTTTAATAGGACAGGGACAGGGTGGCTACACCTTC
CDR3: CASSLIGQGQGGYTF

size: NA
D: NA
J: TRBJ2-4
length: 15
V: TRBV19
DNA: TGTGCCAGTAGTATAGGACAGAATGAAAAAAACATTCAGTACTTC
CDR3: CASSIGQNEKNIQYF

size: NA
D: NA
J: TRBJ1-1
length: 15
V: TRBV5-4
DNA: TGTGCCAGCAGCCGTTCTGGGGTGATGAACACTGAAGCTTTCTTT
CDR3: CASSRSGVMNTEAFF

size: NA
D: NA
J: TRBJ1-2
length: 13
V: TRBV12-5
DNA: TGTGCTAGTGGTTTGACAGGGATCGGTGGCTACACCTTC
CDR3: CASGLTGIGGYTF

size: NA
D: TRBD2
J: TRBJ2-5
length: 16
V: TRBV3-1/TRBV3-2
DNA: TGTGCCAGCAGCCAAGGATCGCGGGGGGGCCAAGAGACCCAGTACTTC
CDR3: CASSQGSRGGQETQYF

size: NA
D: TRBD2
J: TRBJ2-3
length: 16
V: TRBV6-1
DNA: TGTGCCAGCAGTGAAATAAGCGGGGCTAGCACAGATACGCAGTATTTT
CDR3: CASSEISGASTDTQYF

size: NA
D: TRBD1
J: TRBJ2-7
length: 14
V: TRBV11-2
DNA: TGTGCCAGCAGCCCCCCGGGACAGACCTACGAGCAGTACTTC
CDR3: CASSPPGQTYEQYF

size: NA
D: TRBD1
J: TRBJ1-2
length: 16
V: TRBV9
DNA: TGTGCCAGCAGCGTAGAATGGGAGGGGGCAAACTATGGCTACACCTTC
CDR3: CASSVEWEGANYGYTF

size: NA
D: NA
J: TRBJ1-1
length: 12
V: TRBV3-1/TRBV3-2
DNA: TGTGCCAGCAGCCAAGACAGGGCGGAAGCTTTCTTT
CDR3: CASSQDRAEAFF